Listed here are 18 T cell receptor beta chains from one sample, sequenced in a study of blood T cell repertoires in COVID-19 (dated by TCRdb to 2020 to 2021). Libraries were built with the immunoSEQ multiplex PCR assay. The clones in this table, taken by TCRdb from immuneACCESS, are in-frame only. Not every clone is retained; where verified, under half of the shortfall comes from an unresolved V gene, and the cause of the rest is unknown. A total of tens of thousands of clones appear in this sample, around 83% of them only once. Together, the top ten hold 22% of the sample. Specimen: peripheral blood. Receptors were obtained from a woman of 80 years or more in a cohort sampled during active or convalescent COVID-19.

In regard to this clone: Other DNA variants within this sample encode the same CDR3. The V gene is TRBV3-1 (or the pseudogene TRBV3-2), the J gene TRBJ2-7; 12 bases match TRBD2. The germline V gene has CDR1 LGHDT and CDR2 YNNKEL (reference sequence). The CDR3 loop spans 15 amino acids. Germline trimming cut 1 base from V and 4 bases from J; bases unmatched to any gene: 2. The CDR3 region is CASSQGLAGAYEQYF. The CDR3 nucleotides are TGTGCCAGCAGCCAAGGACTAGCGGGAGCTTACGAGCAGTACTTC.

CDR3 protein: CASSLGSSQETQYF. The CDR3 DNA follows: TGTGCCAGCAGCTTAGGGTCTAGTCAAGAGACCCAGTACTTC. The gene calls are TRBV7-3 and TRBJ2-5; D not resolved. The CDR3 covers 14 residues. Looked up from germline, CDR1 is SGHTA and CDR2 is FQGTGA. Trimming removed 2 bases at V and 2 bases at J, with 9 bases between.

This sequence joins TRBV30 and TRBJ2-5; possibly TRBD2 for D (5 bases). CDR3 length equals 15 residues. V lost 2 bases, J lost 1 base, and 14 bases lay in between. Germline-derived CDR1 and CDR2 are GTSNPN and SVGIG (reference sequence). CDR3 amino acids: CAWSPTLRVQETQYF. CDR3 bases: TGTGCCTGGAGTCCAACCCTGCGGGTCCAAGAGACCCAGTACTTC.

The rearrangement joins TRBV5-1 to TRBJ2-5; D remains ambiguous. V dropped 0 bases and J dropped 0 bases, with 6 bases sitting between them. The CDR3 has 14 residues. CDR1 and CDR2 (germline): SGHRS, YFSETQ. As DNA, the CDR3 is TGCGCCAGCAGCTTGGGTTCGTACCAAGAGACCCAGTACTTC. It yields the protein CASSLGSYQETQYF. Together with reference TRBV5-1 and TRBJ2-5, the CDR3 gives the full variable domain: KAGVTQTPRYLIKTRGQQVTLSCSPISGHRSVSWYQQTPGQGLQFLFEYFSETQRNKGNFPGRFSGRQFSNSRSEMNVSTLELGDSALYLCASSLGSYQETQYFGPGTRLLVL.

This chain connects TRBV11-2 to TRBJ1-1, with D unclear. Trimming removed 1 base at V and 1 base at J, with 4 bases between. The CDR3 runs 13 residues. The germline V gene has CDR1 SGHAT and CDR2 FQNNGV. The CDR3 loop reads CASSLGGNTEAFF. CDR3 DNA: TGTGCCAGCAGCTTAGGCGGGAACACTGAAGCTTTCTTT.

J is TRBJ1-3 and V is TRBV12-5; the D is unclear. Trimming took off 9 bases at V and 4 bases at J, with 16 bases between the two ends. Germline assignment: CDR1 LGHNT and CDR2 FRNRAP. This CDR3 is built from 14 residues. CDR3 in DNA: TGTGCTAGCGACAATTCAGTTCGAGGAAACACCATATATTTT. Protein: CASDNSVRGNTIYF.

This chain connects TRBV18 to TRBJ1-6, with D possibly being TRBD1 (6 bases). V was shortened by 2 bases and J by 9 bases, with 11 bases between the two germline ends. From germline, CDR1 is KGHSH and CDR2 LQKENI. The CDR3 has 14 amino acids. The CDR3 loop is CASSPEGGSSPLHF. CDR3 sequence (DNA): TGTGCCAGCTCACCAGAAGGGGGTTCTTCACCCCTCCACTTT. The variable domain in full, completed from reference TRBV18 and TRBJ1-6, reads NAGVMQNPRHLVRRRGQEARLRCSPMKGHSHVYWYRQLPEEGLKFMVYLQKENIIDESGMPKERFSAEFPKEGPSILRIQQVVRGDSAAYFCASSPEGGSSPLHFGNGTRLTVT.

The chain is built from TRBV30 and TRBJ1-1; D perhaps matches TRBD1 (5 bases). Germline V lookup: CDR1 GTSNPN, CDR2 SVGIG (reference sequence). V shed 5 bases and J shed 0 bases, with 7 bases lying between them. CDR3 length: 12 residues. The CDR3 is CAWDSLNTEAFF. The CDR3 DNA follows: TGTGCCTGGGACAGTTTGAACACTGAAGCTTTCTTT.

The rearrangement joins TRBV25-1 to TRBJ1-4; 10 positions agree with TRBD1. Germline CDR1 is MGHDK and CDR2 is SYGVNS. Losses at the gene ends were 7 bases for V and 0 bases for J; bases not matched to a gene: 5. This CDR3 is built from 16 residues. The CDR3 DNA is TGTGCCAGCACCTCGACAGGGGGCCCAACTAATGAAAAACTGTTTTTT. Translating gives CASTSTGGPTNEKLFF.

This clone was seen once. The rearrangement uses TRBV28 and TRBJ2-3, with TRBD2 as a possible D gene (6 bases). The V gene's germline CDR1 is MDHEN and CDR2 SYDVKM. Trimming took off 3 bases at V and 4 bases at J, with 17 bases between the two ends. The CDR3 length is 16 residues. The DNA for the CDR3 is TGTGCCAGCAGTTTGGACTCCGGGAGTTTCCCAGATACGCAGTATTTT. Translated, it gives CASSLDSGSFPDTQYF.

This rearrangement joins TRBV7-9 to TRBJ1-5; perhaps TRBD1 as D (6 bases). Trimming stripped 6 bases from V and 3 bases from J, with 12 bases between. The CDR3 has 14 residues. Germline V lookup: CDR1 SEHNR, CDR2 FQNEAQ (reference sequence). The CDR3 DNA follows: TGTGCCAGCAGTTTGGACAGCTCCAATCAGCCCCAGCATTTT. Translation: CASSLDSSNQPQHF.

This chain joins TRBV2 and TRBJ2-1, with TRBD2 identical over 12 bases. V gave up 8 bases and J gave up 3 bases; unmatched junction bases: 5. Germline CDR1 reads SNHLY; CDR2 reads FYNNEI. The CDR3 runs to 15 residues. The CDR3 loop reads CASGLTSGSYNEQFF. Here the CDR3 DNA reads TGTGCCAGCGGCTTGACTAGCGGGAGCTACAATGAGCAGTTCTTC. Together with reference TRBV2 and TRBJ2-1, the CDR3 gives the full variable domain: EPEVTQTPSHQVTQMGQEVILRCVPISNHLYFYWYRQILGQKVEFLVSFYNNEISEKSEIFDDQFSVERPDGSNFTLKIRSTKLEDSAMYFCASGLTSGSYNEQFFGPGTRLTVL.

The chain links TRBV6-2 or TRBV6-3 to TRBJ1-5, with 10 positions matching TRBD1. The CDR3 has 16 residues. J was trimmed by 4 bases and V by 6 bases; bases with no gene match: 9. Germline loops: CDR1 MNHEY, CDR2 SVGEGT. CDR3 region: CASSWRGTGENQPQHF. The CDR3 region has the DNA TGTGCCAGCAGCTGGAGGGGGACAGGGGAAAATCAGCCCCAGCATTTT.

V is TRBV6-5 and J is TRBJ1-2, with 9 bases that match TRBD1. The germline CDR1 and CDR2 sequences are MNHEY and SVGAGI. This CDR3 is built from 14 residues. V lost 2 bases to trimming and J lost 5 bases; unmatched junction nucleotides: 3. Here the CDR3 reads CASSYGTGSYGYTF. The CDR3, as DNA: TGTGCCAGCAGTTACGGGACAGGGTCGTATGGCTACACCTTC.

V usage is TRBV10-3 and J usage is TRBJ1-1; no reliable D call. This CDR3 is 12 amino acids long. Germline-derived CDR1 and CDR2 are ENHRY and SYGVKD. Trimming took off 10 bases at V and 5 bases at J, with 14 bases between the two ends. CDR3 nucleotides: TGTGCCAGTGGGTCCACTAGAACTGAAGCTTTCTTT. Translated, it gives CASGSTRTEAFF.

V gene TRBV6-5 combines with J gene TRBJ2-7; weak D call: TRBD1 (5 bases). This CDR3 contains 14 residues. Germline V lookup: CDR1 MNHEY, CDR2 SVGAGI. Trimming cost V 7 bases and J 0 bases, with 13 bases left between them. The DNA of the CDR3 is TGTGCCAGCACCACAGGCCCAGCCTCCTACGAGCAGTACTTC. Translation gives CASTTGPASYEQYF.

This clone turned up a few times. CDR3 in DNA: TGTGCCACCAGCAGAGGTAATGGGGGCGTGACAGATACGCAGTATTTT. This encodes CATSRGNGGVTDTQYF. The chain joins TRBV15 to TRBJ2-3, with D possibly being TRBD1 (6 bases). Between the trimmed V and J ends, which lost 1 base and 3 bases, there was a span of 14 bases. This CDR3 has 16 amino acids. From germline, CDR1 is LNHNV and CDR2 YYDKDF (reference sequence). The whole variable domain, remainder taken from reference TRBV15 and TRBJ2-3, is DAMVIQNPRYQVTQFGKPVTLSCSQTLNHNVMYWYQQKSSQAPKLLFHYYDKDFNNEADTPDNFQSRRPNTSFCFLDIRSPGLGDTAMYLCATSRGNGGVTDTQYFGPGTRLTVL.

This clone was seen a handful of times. The chain couples TRBV2 to TRBJ2-1; 7 bases match TRBD2. CDR3 length: 15 residues. V was pared by 7 bases and J by 2 bases, with 8 bases of the junction left unmatched. CDR1 is SNHLY, CDR2 FYNNEI, per germline. CDR3 nucleotide sequence: TGTGCCAGCAATCCAGCGGGATCGCCCTACAATGAGCAGTTCTTC. Translated: CASNPAGSPYNEQFF.